A single T cell receptor beta chain is shown here with its context. The antigen is not known. The CDR3 contains 11 residues. Per the germline V gene, CDR1 is SQVTM and CDR2 is ANQGSEA. Trimming removed 6 bases at V and 8 bases at J, with 13 bases between. This sample is drawn from a study of T-cell reconstitution after alpha-beta-depleted transplantation in children. Unique molecular identifiers were incorporated when the TCRbeta library was constructed. Via MiXCR, TCRdb re-called the PCR reads, giving one row per CDR3 protein. The table has 200,000 to 300,000 distinct CDR3 sequences, 25% seen once. General study results and limits: Day-60 TCRbeta diversity that was high in some patients was derived from surviving recipient T cells and thymic progenitors. After transplant, at about two months, alpha-beta T cells were reportedly derived from several hundred expanded graft clones. After one year, T-cell counts and TCRbeta diversity mostly came from new T cells.

The clonotype was recovered from a girl aged 2-10 years with Fanconi anemia, due to receive a stem cell transplant. The rearrangement joins TRBV29-1 to TRBJ1-2; the D is unclear. The material sequenced was PBMCs, taken before TCRalphabeta/CD19-depleted stem cell transplant. The chain's CDR3 is CSVGSGRGYTF. CDR3 DNA sequence: TGCAGCGTAGGTTCCGGGCGGGGCTACACCTTC.